This record concerns one TCR beta chain sequence. Its binding antigen is unknown. No base-level quality is on record; no much larger clone is a single base apart. Libraries were made using 5' RACE. TCRdb lists the instrument as Illumina HiSeq 2500. A second PCR of roughly 6 to 12 cycles was performed with a sample-barcoded 5' primer and a J-beta primer mix. A unique molecular identifier was introduced onto each TCR beta cDNA molecule by a template-switch 5' adaptor carrying 12 random nucleotides. At least 2.5 million CDR3-containing paired-end reads were obtained from each sample. First-strand cDNA was synthesized from all RNA with the Mint cDNA synthesis kit, primed by a TRBC-specific oligonucleotide. All cDNA was treated with uracil-DNA glycosylase and then went through a first 18-cycle PCR with the universal primers M1SS and BC2_uni_R. As for how the authors treated the data: For normalization, 1 million high-quality reads were randomly selected from each sample, with every read carrying a distinct molecular identifier. Instead of being binned into consensus sequences, reads that shared molecular identifiers were thrown out. MiTCR, with a Q25 quality threshold and the strictest error-elimination algorithm, was used for CDR3 identification, clonotype clustering and error correction. A nonparametric unseen species model with Euler transformation was used to estimate lower-bound total TCR beta diversity. TCRdb reanalyzed the raw reads on its own, using fastp at Q25 for trimming and MiXCR for clone calling, and kept in-frame beta chains. Here each entry gathers all rows of one CDR3 protein and keeps the most common genes and DNA. TCRdb, not the authors, supplied the V and J calls. In all, the sample holds around 1.5 million distinct CDR3 sequences, and 45% to 70% of those were seen once. The ten largest clonotypes hold over 5.5% of the sample.

The record originates from a study of blood T cells in healthy people across ages (dated by TCRdb to the mid-2010s). Background on the whole study: Template switching captured roughly one uniquely barcoded TCR beta cDNA molecule per two T cells in model experiments. Age-related changes in TCR beta repertoire diversity were measured in the study by deep sequencing normalized with unique cDNA molecular identifiers. To avoid experimental bias, donors of different ages were randomly spread across the sequencing lanes. Four age groups were formed from the donors: young (average approximately 16 years), middle-aged (approximately 40), aged (about 62) and long-lived (approximately 78). The study analyzed two additional independent replicas of 1 million unique cDNA reads from the same blood draw for two donors, one aged 18 to 30 and one aged 80 or older.

The cysteine opens and the phenylalanine closes a CDR3 of 15 amino acids. Only the CDR3 portion is preserved as DNA: 45 bases, with reading frame beginning at the first base. Per the germline V gene, SGHNT is the CDR1 and YENEEA is the CDR2. Trimming accounts for 5 bases at V and 4 bases at J, while the number of junction bases matched to no gene is 4. The investigation overall reported the following: Bulk unsorted PBMC profiling prevented conclusive comparison of naive and antigen-experienced compartments. Observed TCR beta diversity per million T cells fell roughly linearly with age, and a significant reduction was already apparent by age about 43. A strong correlation was found between observed TCR beta diversity and the percentage of naive T cells measured by flow cytometry. Estimates of total diversity from one million sequenced T cells were regarded as lower bounds and underestimates. Because donor CMV infection status was unknown, age-related changes in expanded clonotypes were potentially confounded. Compared with the aged group, more naive CD4+ T cells, fewer expanded clones and increased TCR diversity were shown by the long-lived group, suggesting age selection.

The donors were 40 or so Caucasian individuals from Russia, aged 6 to 90 years, who were systemically healthy. Around 10 milliliters of peripheral blood were collected from each donor into EDTA-treated Vacutainer tubes. Ficoll-Paque density-gradient centrifugation was used to isolate PBMCs, with at least 7 million per sample. Total RNA, at least 5 micrograms per sample, was extracted from PBMCs with Trizol reagent. For every donor, flow cytometry on a PBMC aliquot measured the percentage of naive CD45RAhigh/CD27high T cells. This TCR came from a man between 18 and 35 years old in good health. The chain employs TRBV11-3 and TRBJ2-6, with 8 bases in between that match TRBD1. Sequenced material: blood. In nucleotide form, the sequence is TGTGCCAGCAGCCAGGGGGCACAGGGGGCCAACGTCCTGACTTTC. Its coded protein is CASSQGAQGANVLTF.